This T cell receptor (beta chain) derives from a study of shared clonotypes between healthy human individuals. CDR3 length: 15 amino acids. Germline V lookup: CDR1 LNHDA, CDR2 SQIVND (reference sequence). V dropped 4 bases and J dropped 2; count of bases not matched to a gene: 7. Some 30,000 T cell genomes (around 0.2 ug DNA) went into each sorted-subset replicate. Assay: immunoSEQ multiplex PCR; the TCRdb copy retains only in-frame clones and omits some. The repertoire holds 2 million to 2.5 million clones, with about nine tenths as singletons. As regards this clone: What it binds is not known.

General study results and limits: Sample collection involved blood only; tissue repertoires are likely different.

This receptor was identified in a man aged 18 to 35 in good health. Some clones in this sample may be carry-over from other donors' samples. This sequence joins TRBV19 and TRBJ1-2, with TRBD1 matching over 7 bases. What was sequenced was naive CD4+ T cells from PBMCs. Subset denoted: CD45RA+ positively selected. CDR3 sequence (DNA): TGTGCCAGTAGTACCCCTGGGACAGCAAACTATGGCTACACCTTC. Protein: CASSTPGTANYGYTF.